Each of the 25 T cell receptor beta chains below was sequenced from the same sample in a study of blood T cell repertoires in COVID-19. Profiling relied on immunoSEQ multiplex PCR, and the TCRdb table lists in-frame clones only, not all of them. The table includes about 330,000 clones, 80% to 90% detected once. The specimen sequenced was PBMCs or T cells enriched from blood (not recorded which). The receptors shown here come from a man aged 25-45 years who had recovered from COVID-19.

The rearrangement uses TRBV5-1 and TRBJ2-7; 11 bases align to TRBD1. CDR3 size: 15 residues. After removal of 2 bases from V and 4 bases from J, the junction contained 5 bases not matched to a gene. Germline CDR1 SGHRS, CDR2 YFSETQ. This chain's CDR3 is CASSLGTGGKYEQYF. The CDR3 nucleotides read TGCGCCAGCAGCTTAGGGACAGGGGGAAAGTACGAGCAGTACTTC.

This clone appeared a single time. As DNA, the CDR3 is TGTGCCAGCAGCCCTACGGGGGGGGCGCGTGAAAAACTGTTTTTT. This gives the protein CASSPTGGAREKLFF. This sequence joins TRBV7-6 and TRBJ1-4; TRBD1 might be the D (6 bases). The CDR3 is 15 residues long. Trimming cost V 5 bases and J 7 bases, with 17 bases left between them. In germline, CDR1 is SGHVS, CDR2 FNYEAQ.

V usage is TRBV2 and J usage is TRBJ2-3; 8 nucleotides line up with TRBD1. CDR1 SNHLY and CDR2 FYNNEI come from the germline V gene. V lost 8 bases, J lost 3 bases, and 4 bases stayed unmatched. This CDR3 contains 13 residues. CDR3 coding DNA: TGTGCCAGCCACGGACAGGGAACAGATACGCAGTATTTT. Protein: CASHGQGTDTQYF. Looking up the rest from reference TRBV2 and TRBJ2-3 gives the full variable domain: EPEVTQTPSHQVTQMGQEVILRCVPISNHLYFYWYRQILGQKVEFLVSFYNNEISEKSEIFDDQFSVERPDGSNFTLKIRSTKLEDSAMYFCASHGQGTDTQYFGPGTRLTVL.

The CDR3 is CASRLLRTGFISTNEKLFF. The CDR3 coding sequence is TGTGCCAGCAGACTACTAAGGACAGGGTTCATTTCAACTAATGAAAAACTGTTTTTT. The V and J genes are TRBV27 and TRBJ1-4, with TRBD1 matching over 8 bases. Germline V gene sequence: CDR1 MNHEY, CDR2 SMNVEV (reference sequence). V lost 6 bases, J lost 0 bases, and 15 bases stayed unmatched. The CDR3 has 19 amino acids.

This chain uses TRBV27 with TRBJ1-4; TRBD1 might be the D (5 bases). This CDR3 is built from 15 residues. From germline, CDR1 is MNHEY and CDR2 SMNVEV (reference sequence). Trimming pared 6 bases from V and 7 bases from J, leaving 18 bases between. The CDR3 DNA reads TGTGCCAGCAGCCTCGGGGGAGGGGCTTTTGAAAAACTGTTTTTT. This gives the protein CASSLGGGAFEKLFF.

The genes are TRBV12-3 or TRBV12-4 and TRBJ2-7, with TRBD2 as a possible D gene (5 bases). V lost 6 bases to trimming and J lost 2 bases, with 11 bases between them. The CDR3 has 13 residues. The CDR3 loop reads CASSPEGTYEQYF. CDR3 in DNA: TGTGCCAGCAGCCCAGAGGGTACCTACGAGCAGTACTTC.

This clone was counted a single time. The chain links TRBV2 to TRBJ1-5; unclear D gene. Trimming removed 6 bases at V and 6 bases at J, with 18 bases between. The CDR3 runs 15 residues. The germline CDR1 and CDR2 sequences are SNHLY and FYNNEI. The CDR3 coding sequence is TGTGCCAGCAGGGGCCACGCCGGACGGGGTCAGCCCCAGCATTTT. It codes for CASRGHAGRGQPQHF.

In its sample, this clone was seen once. The chain uses TRBV21-1 and TRBJ2-1; TRBD2, the table's D call, was not compared with the DNA. TRBV21-1 is reported as a pseudogene. This CDR3 is 16 amino acids long. In DNA, the CDR3 is TGTGCCTCGAGGAGGTGTGGGGGGTTGAGGCTCGGTGAGCAGTTCTTC. It translates to CASRRCGGLRLGEQFF.

J is TRBJ2-7 and V is TRBV9, with 8 bases identical to TRBD2. The CDR3 extends over 15 amino acids. Germline V gives CDR1 SGDLS, CDR2 YYNGEE. J gave up 2 bases and V 4 bases, and 8 bases lay outside the gene matches. CDR3 amino acids: CASSPQTSGPYEQYF. In DNA form, the CDR3 reads TGTGCCAGCAGCCCCCAAACTAGCGGTCCCTACGAGCAGTACTTC.

The chain is built from TRBV15 and TRBJ2-5, with 8 bases that match TRBD1. Trimming cost V 3 bases and J 5 bases; bases outside gene matches: 11. Germline V gives CDR1 LNHNV, CDR2 YYDKDF (reference sequence). The CDR3 is 16 amino acids. CDR3 protein: CATSSEWSGGIETQYF. In DNA, the CDR3 is TGTGCCACCAGCAGTGAATGGTCAGGGGGCATCGAGACCCAGTACTTC.

The V and J genes are TRBV9 and TRBJ1-4; 7 bases match TRBD1. Looked up from germline, CDR1 is SGDLS and CDR2 is YYNGEE. The length of the CDR3 is 15 residues. The V gene end was trimmed by 1 base and the J gene end by 5 bases; junction bases not matched to a gene: 5. This chain's CDR3 is CASSVSGTENEKLFF. CDR3 sequence (DNA): TGTGCCAGCAGCGTAAGTGGGACAGAGAATGAAAAACTGTTTTTT.

The rearrangement joins TRBV10-3 to TRBJ1-3; D not resolved. Looked up from germline, CDR1 is ENHRY and CDR2 is SYGVKD. Trimming cost V 2 bases and J 4 bases, with 3 bases left between them. This CDR3 has 12 residues. The CDR3 sequence: CAISERGNTIYF. CDR3 in DNA: TGTGCCATCAGTGAGCGGGGAAACACCATATATTTT.

As to this clone: This CDR3 is also generated by other DNA sequences in the sample. This chain joins TRBV5-1 and TRBJ2-5; D may be TRBD2 (5 bases). V lost 0 bases, J lost 4 bases, and 10 bases lay in between. Germline values: CDR1 SGHRS, CDR2 YFSETQ. This CDR3 comprises 14 residues. The CDR3, as DNA: TGCGCCAGCAGCTTGGGCCTAGCAGGAGAGACCCAGTACTTC. This translates into CASSLGLAGETQYF.

The chain couples TRBV21-1 to TRBJ1-6; no DNA check was done on the table's D call, TRBD1. TRBV21-1 is flagged as a pseudogene. The CDR3 loop spans 19 amino acids. The CDR3: CASSPPLGQGRSYNSPLHF. The CDR3 coding sequence is TGTGCCAGCAGCCCGCCCCTCGGACAGGGACGCTCCTATAATTCACCCCTCCACTTT.

The chain couples TRBV18 to TRBJ1-1; TRBD1 aligns across 9 bases. Per the germline V gene, CDR1 is KGHSH and CDR2 is LQKENI. The length of the CDR3 is 17 residues. V shed 2 bases and J 5 bases; nucleotides not matched to a gene: 12. In DNA, the CDR3 is TGTGCCAGCTCACCAGTGGCACAGGGGGCGGAAGGTACTGAAGCTTTCTTT. Translating gives CASSPVAQGAEGTEAFF. The full variable domain, in which reference TRBV18 and TRBJ1-1 provide the parts outside the CDR3, is NAGVMQNPRHLVRRRGQEARLRCSPMKGHSHVYWYRQLPEEGLKFMVYLQKENIIDESGMPKERFSAEFPKEGPSILRIQQVVRGDSAAYFCASSPVAQGAEGTEAFFGQGTRLTVV.

J is TRBJ2-3 and V is TRBV24-1, with 14 nucleotides matching TRBD2. This CDR3 spans 16 amino acids. CDR1 and CDR2 (germline): KGHDR, SFDVKD. The V segment lost 5 bases and the J segment 4 bases; nucleotides outside the gene matches: 4. CDR3 nucleotides: TGTGCCACCAGTGCCCGACTAGCGGGGGGGCCAGATACGCAGTATTTT. This translates into CATSARLAGGPDTQYF.

The rearrangement uses TRBV10-3 and TRBJ1-2; maybe TRBD1 (5 bases). The CDR3 sequence is 16 residues long. Germline V gene sequence: CDR1 ENHRY, CDR2 SYGVKD. Trimming stripped 5 bases from V and 4 bases from J, with 20 bases between. The CDR3 bases are TGTGCCATCAGTAACCAGGGTTCTCAGAGTGCCTATGGCTACACCTTC. As protein: CAISNQGSQSAYGYTF.

This clone was counted a single time. The chain is built from TRBV7-3 and TRBJ2-7; no clear D. Per the germline V gene, CDR1 is SGHTA and CDR2 is FQGTGA. V lost 1 base and J 2 bases, leaving 12 bases between the germline ends. This CDR3 contains 15 residues. The CDR3 loop is CASSLIASTTYEQYF. The CDR3 nucleotides are TGTGCCAGCAGCTTAATCGCCAGTACCACCTACGAGCAGTACTTC.

V and J are TRBV28 and TRBJ1-5, with D possibly TRBD1 on 6 matching bases. Deletions cut 6 bases from V and 5 bases from J, with 11 bases between. CDR1 is MDHEN and CDR2 is SYDVKM in the germline V gene. This CDR3 comprises 13 residues. CDR3 sequence reads: CASRRGAYQPQHF. CDR3 nucleotide sequence: TGTGCCAGCAGGCGGGGGGCCTATCAGCCCCAGCATTTT.

This clone was seen once. The chain uses TRBV28 and TRBJ2-2; 13 bases align to TRBD2. Germline lookup yields CDR1 MDHEN and CDR2 SYDVKM. CDR3 length equals 16 residues. V dropped 5 bases and J dropped 7; count of bases not matched to a gene: 7. CDR3 protein: CASSPTGTSGIGELFF. Written as DNA, the CDR3 is TGTGCCAGCAGTCCGACCGGGACTAGCGGGATCGGGGAGCTGTTTTTT.

The chain links TRBV9 to TRBJ2-5, with 7 bases aligning to TRBD1. Trimming took 1 base from V and 1 from J; bases not matched to a gene: 10. Germline V gene sequence: CDR1 SGDLS, CDR2 YYNGEE. The CDR3 runs to 17 residues. CDR3 sequence (DNA): TGTGCCAGCAGCGTACGGGCAGGGGGTTGGGGCCAAGAGACCCAGTACTTC. It translates to CASSVRAGGWGQETQYF.

V gene TRBV5-1 combines with J gene TRBJ2-5; D not resolved. There are 12 residues in the CDR3. Germline V gene lookup returns CDR1 SGHRS and CDR2 YFSETQ. The V and J ends lost 0 bases and 2 bases respectively, with 2 bases between them. The CDR3 bases are TGCGCCAGCAGCTTGGTACAAGAGACCCAGTACTTC. This sequence encodes CASSLVQETQYF.

The V call is TRBV9, the J call TRBJ2-3, with TRBD1 matching over 8 bases. V trimming: 0 bases; J trimming: 4 bases; junction bases outside the gene matches: 7. Germline V lookup: CDR1 SGDLS, CDR2 YYNGEE. The CDR3 is made up of 16 amino acids. The CDR3 DNA reads as TGTGCCAGCAGCGTAGACCCGGACAGGGTTGCAGATACGCAGTATTTT. Encoded protein: CASSVDPDRVADTQYF.

The rearrangement links TRBV2 to TRBJ1-2; maybe TRBD1 (6 bases). Trimming shortened V by 3 bases and J by 0 bases, and 14 bases separated the two germline ends. CDR3 length: 16 amino acids. The germline CDR1 and CDR2 sequences are SNHLY and FYNNEI. DNA of the CDR3: TGTGCCAGCAGTGATCGGGGGGGCTTATCTAACTATGGCTACACCTTC. Translated: CASSDRGGLSNYGYTF.

Details on this clone: Other DNA sequences within the sample encode an identical CDR3. The chain is built from TRBV5-4 and TRBJ2-7, with TRBD1 as a possible D gene (6 bases). The V end lost 2 bases, the J end lost 2 bases, and 8 bases lay between the germline ends. Per germline, CDR1 SGHNT and CDR2 YYREEE (reference sequence). This CDR3 comprises 13 residues. CDR3 DNA: TGTGCCAGCAGCTTACAGGGAACCTACGAGCAGTACTTC. It codes for CASSLQGTYEQYF.